These T cell receptor beta chains were read from a single sample in a study of T cell repertoires in cytomegalovirus infection. Their antigens remain unidentified. One entry per CDR3 protein results from TCRdb running MiXCR on the reads. Of about 570,000 distinct CDR3 sequences in the sample, about 39% were seen once. The sequenced sample was cultured PBMCs, obtained from culture after CMV antigen stimulation. The origin of the receptors is a human donor in good health (CMV status not recorded). Some clones in this sample may be carry-over from other donors' samples. Both conserved end residues are part of each CDR3. D genes are given only for firm matches. A row's size may be missing; if present it is once, few, many or a size class.

clone_size	j_call	v_call	d_call	cdr3_nt	cdr3_aa
.	TRBJ2-2	TRBV20-1	TRBD1	TGCAGTGCGCGCCCGACAGGGATTCTCGGGGAGCTGTTTTTT	CSARPTGILGELFF
few	TRBJ1-5	TRBV20-1	TRBD1	TGCAGTGCAATATCGGACAGGGGGCGAGACCAGCCCCAGCATTTT	CSAISDRGRDQPQHF
.	TRBJ1-2	TRBV7-2	.	TGTGCCAGCAGCTTAAATGCGGGGAATGGCTACACCTTC	CASSLNAGNGYTF
few	TRBJ2-2	TRBV7-2	.	TGTGCCAGCAGCTCCGGGGGAGTGGGGGAGCTGTTTTTT	CASSSGGVGELFF
.	TRBJ2-5	TRBV20-1	.	TGCAGTGTCATACCGACCTACCAAGAGACCCAGTACTTC	CSVIPTYQETQYF
few	TRBJ1-1	TRBV11-3	.	TGTGCCAGCAGTTATACCGGGGGTACGGACACTGAAGCTTTCTTT	CASSYTGGTDTEAFF
.	TRBJ2-1	TRBV5-1	.	TGCGCCAGCAGCTTCCCCCCGGGCGGGGGCCGCTCCTACAATGAGCAGTTCTTC	CASSFPPGGGRSYNEQFF
.	TRBJ1-1	TRBV7-2	TRBD1	TGTGCCAGCAGCTTAGTCGGGACAGGTCCTGAAGCTTTCTTT	CASSLVGTGPEAFF
few	TRBJ2-3	TRBV11-2	TRBD2	TGTGCCAGCAGTCCTAGCGGACCCACAGATACGCAGTATTTT	CASSPSGPTDTQYF
.	TRBJ1-4	TRBV6-5	.	TGTGCCAGCAGTTACTACTGGGGAGGGCCTTCAACTAATGAAAAACTGTTTTTT	CASSYYWGGPSTNEKLFF
few	TRBJ2-5	TRBV11-2	.	TGTGCCAGCAGCTCCGGGGGTCGAGGCATCCAAGAGACCCAGTACTTC	CASSSGGRGIQETQYF
.	TRBJ2-7	TRBV20-1	TRBD1	TGCAGTGTTACAGGGGGGAGCTCCTACGAGCAGTACTTC	CSVTGGSSYEQYF
.	TRBJ2-3	TRBV5-4	TRBD2	TGTGCCAGCAGCTTGGGAGCGGGGCCTGCAGATACGCAGTATTTT	CASSLGAGPADTQYF
.	TRBJ2-2	TRBV12-3/TRBV12-4	.	TGTGCCAGCAGTTTCAACGGGGGATTTAGGGACGGGGAGCTGTTTTTT	CASSFNGGFRDGELFF
.	TRBJ2-7	TRBV7-2	.	TGTGCCAGCGGACGGGGGCGGGCTAGCGGAGGCTACGAGCAGTACTTC	CASGRGRASGGYEQYF
.	TRBJ1-4	TRBV4-1	.	TGCGCCAGCAGCCGGGTCGCCGAAAAACTGTTTTTT	CASSRVAEKLFF
few	TRBJ2-5	TRBV6-1	.	TGTGCCAGCAGTGAAGGGACCGGCCGCGGCCAGTACTTC	CASSEGTGRGQYF
many	TRBJ2-6	TRBV7-2	TRBD1	TGTGCCAGCAGCTTAGGGTACCGGTCCGGGACAGGAGGCTCTGGGGCCAACGTCCTGACTTTC	CASSLGYRSGTGGSGANVLTF
.	TRBJ2-7	TRBV18	TRBD1	TGTGCCAGCTCACGGAATCCGGGACAGTCCTCCCACGAGCAGTACTTC	CASSRNPGQSSHEQYF
few	TRBJ2-5	TRBV6-2/TRBV6-3	.	TGTGCCAGCAGGACGAGCGGGCTGGGGTCAATAGAGACCCAGTACTTC	CASRTSGLGSIETQYF
many	TRBJ1-1	TRBV7-6	.	TGTGCCAGCAGCCCCGGACCTTTTGGCACTGAAGCTTTCTTT	CASSPGPFGTEAFF
few	TRBJ2-2	TRBV10-2	TRBD2	TGCGCCAGCAGGCGTCTAGCGGGGGGCTCTCCCGGGGAGCTGTTTTTT	CASRRLAGGSPGELFF